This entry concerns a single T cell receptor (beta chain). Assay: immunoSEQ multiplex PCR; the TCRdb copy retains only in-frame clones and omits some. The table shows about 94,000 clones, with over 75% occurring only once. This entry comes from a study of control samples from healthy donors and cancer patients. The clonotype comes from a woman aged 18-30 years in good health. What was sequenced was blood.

CDR3 nucleotides: TGTGCCAGCAGCGACCCGGTAGCAACTAATGAAAAACTGTTTTTT. This encodes CASSDPVATNEKLFF. The chain combines TRBV9 with TRBJ1-4; no clear D. Germline CDR1 SGDLS, CDR2 YYNGEE. The CDR3 is 15 amino acids. With 3 bases removed from V and 0 bases from J, the gap between germline ends came to 9 bases.